Presented here are 13 T cell receptor beta chains from one specimen sequenced in a study of blood T cell repertoires in COVID-19 (dated by TCRdb to about 2020). Library generation was performed with the immunoSEQ multiplex PCR assay. TCRdb limited this immuneACCESS table to in-frame rearrangements with V and J called. A share of clones is missing; checked studies link under half to unresolved V genes, and the rest is unexplained. Across this sample there are more than 250,000 clones, with more than 75% seen only once. The top ten clones comprise about 10% of the sample. Sequenced sample: PBMCs or T cells enriched from blood (not recorded which). The receptors were gathered from a woman aged 18-35 years who had recovered from COVID-19.

The count of this clone is one. This chain links TRBV6-5 with TRBJ1-2; D remains unclear. This CDR3 is 14 amino acids long. CDR1 is MNHEY and CDR2 is SVGAGI in the germline V gene. V was clipped by 0 bases and J by 7 bases, with 12 bases between them. The CDR3 DNA follows: TGTGCCAGCAGTTACTCGGCGGGTCCAGTTGGCTACACCTTC. This translates into CASSYSAGPVGYTF.

The J gene is TRBJ2-5, the V gene TRBV2; D is possibly TRBD1 (6 bases). The ends were cut back, 11 bases at V and 3 bases at J, with 13 bases in the middle. This CDR3 comprises 12 residues. Germline CDR1 SNHLY, CDR2 FYNNEI. This CDR3 reads CASRDTEETQYF. CDR3 nucleotides: TGTGCCTCCCGGGACACCGAAGAGACCCAGTACTTC.

This clone was seen a single time. The genes are TRBV7-8 and TRBJ2-1; 7 bases are a match to TRBD1. J gave up 4 bases and V 5 bases, and 17 bases lay outside the gene matches. This CDR3 comprises 18 residues. CDR1 is SGHVS, CDR2 FQNEAQ, per germline. The CDR3 spells CASSPSPGWGQQYNEQFF. Written as DNA, the CDR3 is TGTGCCAGCAGCCCTTCTCCGGGTTGGGGACAGCAGTACAATGAGCAGTTCTTC.

This sequence joins TRBV9 and TRBJ2-1; 7 bases line up with TRBD2. The CDR3 has 12 residues. Trimming removed 2 bases from V and 8 bases from J; junction bases left unmatched: 1. Germline lookup yields CDR1 SGDLS and CDR2 YYNGEE. As DNA, the CDR3 is TGTGCCAGCAGCGTTGGGAGGGATGAGCAGTTCTTC. Protein sequence: CASSVGRDEQFF.

The rearrangement uses TRBV30 and TRBJ1-1; D may be TRBD1 (6 bases). Trimming stripped 8 bases from V and 0 bases from J, with 16 bases between. The CDR3 loop spans 14 amino acids. CDR1 is GTSNPN and CDR2 is SVGIG in the germline V gene (reference sequence). The CDR3 sequence: CAGGPDSMNTEAFF. The CDR3 DNA reads as TGTGCCGGGGGTCCGGACAGCATGAACACTGAAGCTTTCTTT.

J is TRBJ1-2 and V is TRBV12-3 or TRBV12-4, with 9 bases identical to TRBD1. This CDR3 contains 13 residues. Trimming removed 2 bases from V and 12 bases from J; junction bases left unmatched: 7. The DNA for the CDR3 is TGTGCCAGCAGTTTACTGGGACAGGGAGGAGACACCTTC. It codes for CASSLLGQGGDTF.

The rearrangement uses TRBV12-3 or TRBV12-4 and TRBJ1-2; D remains ambiguous. This CDR3 has 12 amino acids. Trimming removed 3 bases from V and 3 bases from J, with 5 bases in between. CDR3 amino acids: CASSFGDYGYTF. The CDR3 DNA reads TGTGCCAGCAGTTTCGGAGACTATGGCTACACCTTC.

The rearrangement uses TRBV2 and TRBJ1-5, with D perhaps matching TRBD1 (5 bases). The V gene lost 5 bases and the J gene lost 0 bases, with 14 bases spanning the gap. Germline V gives CDR1 SNHLY, CDR2 FYNNEI. The CDR3 sequence is 16 residues long. The CDR3 DNA reads as TGTGCCAGCAGTCTTAGACAGTTTTATAGCAATCAGCCCCAGCATTTT. It is translated as CASSLRQFYSNQPQHF.

The chain recombines TRBV21-1 with TRBJ1-5; the D segment call TRBD1 is taken from the table without a DNA check. TRBV21-1 is classified as a pseudogene. This CDR3 spans 18 amino acids. The CDR3 region has the DNA TGTGCCAGCAGCAAAGAGAGGGATGGGGGCCTAAGCAATCAGCCCCAGCATTTT. As protein: CASSKERDGGLSNQPQHF.

V is TRBV28 and J is TRBJ1-4; tentative D call: TRBD1 (5 bases). V was shortened by 4 bases and J by 3 bases, with 12 bases between the two germline ends. Germline loops: CDR1 MDHEN, CDR2 SYDVKM. The CDR3 sequence is 15 residues long. CDR3 sequence: CASSSAGRSNEKLFF. The CDR3, as DNA: TGTGCCAGCAGTTCTGCAGGGCGTTCTAATGAAAAACTGTTTTTT.

This rearrangement joins TRBV27 to TRBJ2-7; D gene uncertain. Looked up from germline, CDR1 is MNHEY and CDR2 is SMNVEV (reference sequence). The CDR3 has 12 residues. V gave up 6 bases and J gave up 3 bases, with 9 bases separating them. CDR3 protein: CASRSRFYEQYF. DNA for the CDR3: TGTGCCAGCAGATCCAGGTTCTACGAGCAGTACTTC.

V is TRBV19 and J is TRBJ1-1, with 8 bases that match TRBD1. There are 14 residues in the CDR3. The junction had 2 bases not matched to a gene; V was cut back by 5 bases and J by 0 bases. Germline V gene sequence: CDR1 LNHDA, CDR2 SQIVND (reference sequence). CDR3 nucleotides: TGTGCCAGTAGTTCAGGGGGCATGAACACTGAAGCTTTCTTT. This gives the protein CASSSGGMNTEAFF.

This sequence joins TRBV6-5 and TRBJ2-7, with D possibly being TRBD1 (5 bases). Germline V lookup: CDR1 MNHEY, CDR2 SVGAGI. This CDR3 spans 14 amino acids. Trimming took 3 bases from V and 5 from J, leaving 14 bases between them. CDR3 in DNA: TGTGCCAGCAGTTATAGCAGCAGGGCCAACGAGCAGTACTTC. Its translation: CASSYSSRANEQYF.